This TCR beta chain was sequenced in a study of T cell responses to AZD1222 COVID-19 vaccine. There are 13 residues in the CDR3. Germline values: CDR1 MDHEN, CDR2 SYDVKM. The ends were cut back, 5 bases at V and 4 bases at J, with 6 bases in the middle. Note on this clone: Antigen specificity is unknown. In the same sample, other DNA sequences code for this CDR3.

Profiling relied on immunoSEQ multiplex PCR, and the TCRdb table lists in-frame clones only, not all of them. The sample includes approximately 130,000 clones, 70% to 90% of them seen just once. Study-wide results and caveats: At 160-218 and 743-854, vaccine-associated CD4 TCRs were dominant, and they spanned spike. Just a handful of AZD1222 recipients were seropositive at baseline. The peak T cell response came first, and repertoires were sampled only after it. Donors skewed white British and female; clonal diversity was possibly underestimated.

Here the sequenced sample was peripheral blood, taken 28 days after the second AZD1222 dose. The chain recombines TRBV28 with TRBJ2-6; no clear D gene. The receptor's source is an adult who received the AZD1222 COVID-19 vaccine. The CDR3 DNA reads as TGTGCCAGCAGTGATTCGGGGGCCAACGTCCTGACTTTC. This codes for CASSDSGANVLTF.